The rows below give T cell receptor beta chains drawn from one sample of a study of blood T cell repertoires in COVID-19. Sequencing was performed with immunoSEQ multiplex PCR; in TCRdb, only in-frame clones are kept and a portion is missing. Here the sample spans around 59,000 clones, 80% being singletons. Specimen: peripheral blood. These receptors all stem from a man aged 55 to 70 with acute or convalescent COVID-19. Both conserved end residues are part of each CDR3. D genes are given only for firm matches. The size field is filled for only some rows; it gives once, few, many or a size class.

clone size: .; CDR3 length: 14; V gene: TRBV19; J gene: TRBJ1-5; D gene: .; CDR3 DNA: TGTGCCAGTAGTTTCGACAGTCGCAATCAGCCCCAGCATTTT; CDR3 protein: CASSFDSRNQPQHF
clone size: .; CDR3 length: 16; V gene: TRBV6-6; J gene: TRBJ1-4; D gene: .; CDR3 DNA: TGTGCCAGCAGTCTAAACCCAGGGTTCACTAATGAAAAACTGTTTTTT; CDR3 protein: CASSLNPGFTNEKLFF
clone size: .; CDR3 length: 12; V gene: TRBV7-8; J gene: TRBJ1-4; D gene: .; CDR3 DNA: TGTGCCAGCAGCCCTACGAATGAAAAACTGTTTTTT; CDR3 protein: CASSPTNEKLFF
clone size: few; CDR3 length: 12; V gene: TRBV6-2/TRBV6-3; J gene: TRBJ1-2; D gene: .; CDR3 DNA: TGTGCCAGCAGTTTCAAGGGGCGAGGCTACACCTTC; CDR3 protein: CASSFKGRGYTF
clone size: .; CDR3 length: 15; V gene: TRBV5-1; J gene: TRBJ2-2; D gene: .; CDR3 DNA: TGCGCCAGCAGCTTGCGGCAGGGGGGCACCGGGGAGCTGTTTTTT; CDR3 protein: CASSLRQGGTGELFF
clone size: .; CDR3 length: 15; V gene: TRBV2; J gene: TRBJ2-5; D gene: .; CDR3 DNA: TGTGCCAGCAGCGAAGTAAAAGTAGCGGCGGAGACCCAGTACTTC; CDR3 protein: CASSEVKVAAETQYF
clone size: .; CDR3 length: 12; V gene: TRBV3-1/TRBV3-2; J gene: TRBJ2-3; D gene: TRBD2; CDR3 DNA: TGTGCCAGCAGCCAAAGGACTAGCGGGGAGTATTTT; CDR3 protein: CASSQRTSGEYF
clone size: few; CDR3 length: 13; V gene: TRBV27; J gene: TRBJ1-1; D gene: .; CDR3 DNA: TGTGCCAGCATCCGGTTCGGGGGCACTGAAGCTTTCTTT; CDR3 protein: CASIRFGGTEAFF
clone size: .; CDR3 length: 14; V gene: TRBV6-5; J gene: TRBJ2-7; D gene: .; CDR3 DNA: TGTGCCAGCAGGACAGACAGGATTCCCTACGAGCAGTACTTC; CDR3 protein: CASRTDRIPYEQYF
clone size: .; CDR3 length: 15; V gene: TRBV7-9; J gene: TRBJ2-5; D gene: .; CDR3 DNA: TGTGCCAGCAGCTTATCGGCAGGGTTTCGAGAGACCCAGTACTTC; CDR3 protein: CASSLSAGFRETQYF
clone size: .; CDR3 length: 13; V gene: TRBV12-3/TRBV12-4; J gene: TRBJ1-2; D gene: TRBD1; CDR3 DNA: TGTGCCAGCAGTCCCGGGACAGGGTTTGGCTACACCTTC; CDR3 protein: CASSPGTGFGYTF
clone size: .; CDR3 length: 14; V gene: TRBV5-1; J gene: TRBJ1-1; D gene: TRBD1; CDR3 DNA: TGCGCCAGCAGCTCCGGTCAGGGGGTCGCTGAAGCTTTCTTT; CDR3 protein: CASSSGQGVAEAFF
clone size: once; CDR3 length: 12; V gene: TRBV29-1; J gene: TRBJ2-5; D gene: .; CDR3 DNA: TGCAGCGTTGCCCCCTCGCAAGAGACCCAGTACTTC; CDR3 protein: CSVAPSQETQYF
clone size: few; CDR3 length: 14; V gene: TRBV4-1; J gene: TRBJ1-6; D gene: TRBD1; CDR3 DNA: TGCGCCAGCAGCCAGACTCGGGACAGGGAGCCCCTCCACTTT; CDR3 protein: CASSQTRDREPLHF
clone size: .; CDR3 length: 14; V gene: TRBV30; J gene: TRBJ1-2; D gene: TRBD1; CDR3 DNA: TGTGCCTGGAGTGTTAAACAGGGGGTAGGAGGCTACACCTTC; CDR3 protein: CAWSVKQGVGGYTF
clone size: .; CDR3 length: 16; V gene: TRBV29-1; J gene: TRBJ2-3; D gene: TRBD2; CDR3 DNA: TGCAGCGTTGGCACTAGCGGGGGGGGTTTGACAGATACGCAGTATTTT; CDR3 protein: CSVGTSGGGLTDTQYF
clone size: .; CDR3 length: 18; V gene: TRBV7-2; J gene: TRBJ2-5; D gene: TRBD2; CDR3 DNA: TGTGCCAGCAGCGGAGGGAGTTTCGCGGGGGGGCTCGGAGAGACCCAGTACTTC; CDR3 protein: CASSGGSFAGGLGETQYF
clone size: .; CDR3 length: 14; V gene: TRBV28; J gene: TRBJ2-7; D gene: TRBD1; CDR3 DNA: TGTGCCAGCAGGCCCGACAGGGGCGGGCGCGAGCAGTACTTC; CDR3 protein: CASRPDRGGREQYF
clone size: .; CDR3 length: 14; V gene: TRBV14; J gene: TRBJ1-1; D gene: TRBD1; CDR3 DNA: TGTGCCAGCAGCCTCGTGGACAGGGGGGCTGAAGCTTTCTTT; CDR3 protein: CASSLVDRGAEAFF
clone size: .; CDR3 length: 12; V gene: TRBV18; J gene: TRBJ1-4; D gene: .; CDR3 DNA: TGTGCCAGCTCACCAGTAGCGGGAAAACTGTTTTTT; CDR3 protein: CASSPVAGKLFF
clone size: few; CDR3 length: 17; V gene: TRBV5-5; J gene: TRBJ1-2; D gene: TRBD1; CDR3 DNA: TGTGCCAGCAGCTTAAGAGGGGGCGCCCCGGATGTCTATGGCTACACCTTC; CDR3 protein: CASSLRGGAPDVYGYTF